The T cell receptor (beta chain) under discussion was sequenced for a study of blood T cell repertoires in COVID-19. Clones were read by immunoSEQ multiplex PCR, and TCRdb kept only the in-frame ones, dropping some. The sample lists some 300,000 clones; less than 90% were seen once. The germline V gene has CDR1 KGHSH and CDR2 LQKENI. The CDR3 is 16 amino acids. J gave up 0 bases and V 2 bases, and 4 bases lay outside the gene matches. The chain couples TRBV18 to TRBJ2-1, with TRBD1 identical over 7 bases. This TCR came from a woman aged 25 to 39 who had recovered from COVID-19. Sequenced: PBMCs or T cells enriched from blood (not recorded which). Written as DNA, the CDR3 is TGTGCCAGCTCACCAGGACAGGAGAGCTCCTACAATGAGCAGTTCTTC. Translation gives CASSPGQESSYNEQFF.